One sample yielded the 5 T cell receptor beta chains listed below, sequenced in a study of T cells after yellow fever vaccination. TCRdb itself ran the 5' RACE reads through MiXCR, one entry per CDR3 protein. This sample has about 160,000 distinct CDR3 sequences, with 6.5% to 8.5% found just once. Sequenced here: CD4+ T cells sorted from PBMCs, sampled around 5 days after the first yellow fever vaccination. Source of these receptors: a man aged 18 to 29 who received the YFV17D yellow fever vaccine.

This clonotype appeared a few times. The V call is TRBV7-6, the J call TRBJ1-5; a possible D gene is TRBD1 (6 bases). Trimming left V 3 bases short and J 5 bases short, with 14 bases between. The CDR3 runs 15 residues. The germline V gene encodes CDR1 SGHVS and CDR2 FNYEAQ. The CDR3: CASSLSGGPYQPQHF. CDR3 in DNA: TGTGCCAGCAGCTTGTCCGGGGGCCCCTATCAGCCCCAGCATTTT.

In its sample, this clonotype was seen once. Written as DNA, the CDR3 is TGTGCCAGCAGTTTGACAGGGGGGATGACTGGCACCTGGGACACTGAAGCTTTCTTT. Protein: CASSLTGGMTGTWDTEAFF. The chain uses TRBV12-3 or TRBV12-4 and TRBJ1-1; TRBD1 matches 9 bases. V was clipped by 3 bases and J by 3 bases; unmatched bases: 17. The CDR3 sequence is 19 residues long.

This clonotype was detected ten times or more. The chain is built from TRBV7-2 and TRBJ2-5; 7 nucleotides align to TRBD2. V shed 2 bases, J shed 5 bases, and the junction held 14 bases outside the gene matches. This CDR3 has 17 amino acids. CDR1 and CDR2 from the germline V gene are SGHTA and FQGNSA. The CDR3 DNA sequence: TGTGCCAGCAGCTTATTACCAGCGGGGTCAGCCGGTGAGACCCAGTACTTC. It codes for CASSLLPAGSAGETQYF.

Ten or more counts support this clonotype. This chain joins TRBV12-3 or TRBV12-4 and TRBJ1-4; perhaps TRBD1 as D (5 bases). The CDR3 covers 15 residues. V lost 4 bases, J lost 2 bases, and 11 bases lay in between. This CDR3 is CASSSGRGTNEKLFF. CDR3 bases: TGTGCCAGCAGTTCGGGTCGGGGCACTAATGAAAAACTGTTTTTT.

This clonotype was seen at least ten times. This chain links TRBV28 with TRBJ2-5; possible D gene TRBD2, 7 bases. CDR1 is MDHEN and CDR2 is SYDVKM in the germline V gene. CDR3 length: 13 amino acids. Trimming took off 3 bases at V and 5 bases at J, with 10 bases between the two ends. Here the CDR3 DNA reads TGTGCCAGCAGTTTCGCGGGGGCGGAGACCCAGTACTTC. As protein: CASSFAGAETQYF.